This TCR beta chain was identified in a study of T cell repertoires in cytomegalovirus infection. At the level of the study: Both CMV infection and a matching HLA type were indicated by public TCR beta signatures. General study findings and limits: Ex vivo, HLA-C-restricted CMV-specific TCR beta clonotypes prevailed over the rest of the response. Cumulative public TCR beta family frequency identified carriers of CMV plus the relevant HLA.

In TCRdb, the reads were re-called with MiXCR into one record per CDR3 protein. In the table there are some 600,000 distinct CDR3 sequences, approximately 24% of which are singletons. In the case of this clonotype: Its specificity is unknown.

The sequence was obtained from a human donor in good health (CMV status not recorded). Some clones in this sample may be carry-over from other donors' samples. Source material: CD8+ T cells from PBMCs.

CDR3 loop: CASSHETRSTDTQYF. The CDR3 region has the DNA TGCGCCAGCAGCCATGAGACTAGGAGCACAGATACGCAGTATTTT. The chain is built from TRBV4-1 and TRBJ2-3, with a tentative D call TRBD2 (6 bases). Germline V gives CDR1 MGHRA, CDR2 YSYEKL. V was pared by 3 bases and J by 0 bases, with 10 bases between. The CDR3 length is 15 residues.